The source of this T cell receptor beta chain is a study of CXCR3-negative and CXCR3-positive naive CD8 T cells. General study results and limits: Within a donor, both naive subsets shared TRBV-TRBJ usage, unlike memory cells. Relative to CXCR3-negative naive cells, CXCR3-positive naive cells had more hydrophobic TRB CDR3s. Both naive subsets had comparably high diversity; memory CD8+ cells much lower. Cryopreservation partially lowered CXCR3 expression, so most assays used fresh PBMCs.

5' RACE with UMI labels generated the TRB cDNA libraries. TCRdb reprocessed the 5' RACE reads and stores each CDR3 protein as one record, lacking DNA. Its clone listing holds around 80,000 distinct CDR3 sequences. Worth noting for this clonotype: Its antigen is undetermined.

Naive CD8+ T cells showed a CD45RO-CCR7+CD27+CD95- phenotype. The sequencing input was naive CXCR3+ CD8+ T cells from blood. Subset indicated: CD45RO-CCR7+CD27+CD95- naive CD8+ T cells expressing CXCR3 (TNR3+). This TCR derives from a human donor in good health. Some clones in this sample may be carry-over from other donors' samples.

The CDR3 sequence is CASSPVEDLSYNEQFF. The V gene is TRBV18, the J gene TRBJ2-1. The CDR3 consists of 16 residues. The germline V gene has CDR1 KGHSH and CDR2 LQKENI.